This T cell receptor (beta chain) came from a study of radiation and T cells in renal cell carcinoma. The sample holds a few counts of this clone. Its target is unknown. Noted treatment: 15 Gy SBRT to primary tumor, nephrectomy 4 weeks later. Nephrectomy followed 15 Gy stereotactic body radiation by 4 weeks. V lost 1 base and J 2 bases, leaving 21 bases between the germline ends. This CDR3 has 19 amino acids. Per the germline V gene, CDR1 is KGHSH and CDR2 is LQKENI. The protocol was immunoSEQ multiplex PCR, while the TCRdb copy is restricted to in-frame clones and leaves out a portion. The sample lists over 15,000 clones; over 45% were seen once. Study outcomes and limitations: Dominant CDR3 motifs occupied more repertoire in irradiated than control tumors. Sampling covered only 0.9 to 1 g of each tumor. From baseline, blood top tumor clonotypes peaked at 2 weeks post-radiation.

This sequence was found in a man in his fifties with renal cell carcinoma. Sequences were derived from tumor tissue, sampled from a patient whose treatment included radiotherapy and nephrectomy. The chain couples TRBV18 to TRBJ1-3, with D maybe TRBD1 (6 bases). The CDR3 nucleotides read TGTGCCAGCTCACCACTCCGGGACCAGGGGTCAGTAGCTGGAAACACCATATATTTT. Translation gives CASSPLRDQGSVAGNTIYF.